Below are 27 T cell receptor beta chains sequenced from a single sample in a study of T cell changes during pregnancy in multiple sclerosis. Libraries were prepared by immunoSEQ multiplex PCR; TCRdb keeps only in-frame clonotypes and omits some of them. This sample has around 45,000 clones; roughly nine tenths occur once, and the top ten carry less than 0.75%. The sample was CD4+ T cells from peripheral blood mononuclear cells, taken before pregnancy. These receptors came from a female donor with multiple sclerosis, enrolled in a pregnancy study.

V is TRBV5-4 and J is TRBJ2-5, with TRBD2 matching over 8 bases. This CDR3 has 17 amino acids. The trim removed 4 bases at V and 2 bases at J, leaving 13 bases unmatched. CDR1 SGHNT and CDR2 YYREEE come from the germline V gene (reference sequence). This chain's CDR3 is CASSPIGAGALQETQYF. As DNA, the CDR3 is TGTGCCAGCAGCCCCATAGGAGCGGGGGCGTTGCAAGAGACCCAGTACTTC. Combining the CDR3 with reference TRBV5-4 and TRBJ2-5 gives the whole variable domain ETGVTQSPTHLIKTRGQQVTLRCSSQSGHNTVSWYQQALGQGPQFIFQYYREEENGRGNFPPRFSGLQFPNYSSELNVNALELDDSALYLCASSPIGAGALQETQYFGPGTRLLVL.

This sequence joins TRBV14 and TRBJ2-3; 10 bases align to TRBD1. The CDR3 spans 16 residues. Trimming removed 0 bases from V and 3 bases from J; junction bases left unmatched: 3. CDR1 SGHDN and CDR2 FVKESK come from the germline V gene. CDR3 in amino acids: CASSQDPGQGTDTQYF. The CDR3, as DNA: TGTGCCAGCAGCCAAGATCCGGGACAGGGGACAGATACGCAGTATTTT.

This rearrangement joins TRBV4-1 to TRBJ1-5, with TRBD1 matching over 10 bases. With 3 bases clipped from V and 0 bases from J, the junction kept 11 bases outside the gene matches. CDR1 is MGHRA and CDR2 is YSYEKL in the germline V gene. This CDR3 is 19 amino acids long. The CDR3, as DNA: TGCGCCAGCAGCCAGGCGGGGGACAGGGGCGATAATAGCAATCAGCCCCAGCATTTT. Translated: CASSQAGDRGDNSNQPQHF.

The sample holds one count of this clone. V is TRBV6-6 and J is TRBJ1-1; D gene ambiguous. The V and J ends lost 5 bases and 0 bases respectively, with 10 bases between them. Germline V gives CDR1 MNHNY, CDR2 SVGAGI (reference sequence). The CDR3 runs to 14 residues. In DNA, the CDR3 is TGTGCCAGCAGTAGACATGTCATGAACACTGAAGCTTTCTTT. It codes for CASSRHVMNTEAFF.

This chain connects TRBV15 to TRBJ1-2; D unresolved. Germline V gives CDR1 LNHNV, CDR2 YYDKDF (reference sequence). The CDR3 totals 16 residues. Trimming took 0 bases from V and 5 from J, leaving 16 bases between them. CDR3 sequence (DNA): TGTGCCACCAGCAGAGATCTGGCCGCGGAGAATTATGGCTACACCTTC. Translation gives CATSRDLAAENYGYTF.

J is TRBJ2-1 and V is TRBV7-3; 9 bases are shared with TRBD2. CDR3 size: 14 residues. The V segment lost 5 bases and the J segment 3 bases; nucleotides outside the gene matches: 2. The germline gives CDR1 SGHTA, CDR2 FQGTGA. The CDR3 reads CASSQAGGYNEQFF. CDR3 nucleotide sequence: TGTGCCAGCAGCCAAGCGGGGGGCTACAATGAGCAGTTCTTC.

The gene calls are TRBV14 and TRBJ1-2; tentative D call: TRBD1 (6 bases). Per the germline V gene, CDR1 is SGHDN and CDR2 is FVKESK. The CDR3 has 14 amino acids. V was trimmed by 6 bases and J by 4 bases, leaving 15 bases between them. CDR3 sequence (DNA): TGTGCCAGCAGATCCGGCCCAGGGGCCTATGGCTACACCTTC. Translating it yields CASRSGPGAYGYTF.

This chain uses TRBV4-2 with TRBJ1-3, with a tentative D call TRBD1 (6 bases). This CDR3 has 18 amino acids. V lost 1 base and J 4 bases, leaving 20 bases between the germline ends. In germline, CDR1 is LGHNA, CDR2 YNFKEQ. The CDR3, as DNA: TGTGCCAGCAGCCAAGCCCTACAGGGATTACCGTTGGGAAACACCATATATTTT. This translates into CASSQALQGLPLGNTIYF.

This sequence joins TRBV15 and TRBJ1-4; no definite D call. Trimming shortened V by 7 bases and J by 8 bases, and 17 bases separated the two germline ends. Germline V gene data show CDR1 as LNHNV and CDR2 as YYDKDF (reference sequence). The CDR3 is made up of 14 amino acids. CDR3 residues: CATTGSAVDEKLFF. CDR3 nucleotides: TGTGCCACCACCGGGAGCGCGGTTGACGAAAAACTGTTTTTT.

This chain uses TRBV7-9 with TRBJ1-5; D is undetermined. The CDR3 has 14 amino acids. V was cut by 3 bases and J by 4 bases, with 10 bases left in between. Germline lookup yields CDR1 SEHNR and CDR2 FQNEAQ (reference sequence). In DNA form, the CDR3 reads TGTGCCAGCAGCTTTATAGAGGGAAATCAGCCCCAGCATTTT. This translates into CASSFIEGNQPQHF.

V gene TRBV9 combines with J gene TRBJ2-7, with D possibly TRBD2 on 6 matching bases. Trimming stripped 0 bases from V and 5 bases from J, with 21 bases between. The CDR3 extends over 17 amino acids. Germline lookup yields CDR1 SGDLS and CDR2 YYNGEE. The CDR3, as DNA: TGTGCCAGCAGCGTAGCCGCCGTAGGGACTGTGGAGGACGAGCAGTACTTC. Amino acid sequence: CASSVAAVGTVEDEQYF. The full variable domain, in which reference TRBV9 and TRBJ2-7 provide the parts outside the CDR3, is DSGVTQTPKHLITATGQRVTLRCSPRSGDLSVYWYQQSLDQGLQFLIQYYNGEERAKGNILERFSAQQFPDLHSELNLSSLELGDSALYFCASSVAAVGTVEDEQYFGPGTRLTVT.

This clone is deemed medium-sized. The rearrangement links TRBV11-2 to TRBJ2-2, with 11 bases matching TRBD2. V lost 3 bases and J lost 5; bases outside the gene matches: 2. This CDR3 is 15 amino acids long. The germline gives CDR1 SGHAT, CDR2 FQNNGV. CDR3 region: CASSFLAGGTGELFF. The CDR3, as DNA: TGTGCCAGCAGCTTTCTAGCGGGGGGAACCGGGGAGCTGTTTTTT.

The chain uses TRBV5-6 and TRBJ1-2, with D hard to call. The CDR3 is made up of 12 amino acids. Germline V gene data show CDR1 as SGHDT and CDR2 as YYEEEE. V was shortened by 5 bases and J by 3 bases, with 8 bases between the two germline ends. CDR3 nucleotide sequence: TGTGCCAGCAGTCGTACAGACTATGGCTACACCTTC. Protein sequence: CASSRTDYGYTF.

V and J are TRBV9 and TRBJ1-3, with D possibly being TRBD1 (6 bases). Germline V gives CDR1 SGDLS, CDR2 YYNGEE. The CDR3 covers 15 residues. The germline V and J ends were trimmed by 0 bases and 2 bases, with 9 bases remaining between them. The CDR3 DNA reads as TGTGCCAGCAGCGTAGGGGGGGGCCCTGGAAACACCATATATTTT. Encoded protein: CASSVGGGPGNTIYF.

The chain recombines TRBV5-8 with TRBJ2-6; weak D call: TRBD2 (6 bases). V lost 4 bases, J lost 0 bases, and 17 bases lay in between. The CDR3 length is 18 residues. Per the germline V gene, CDR1 is SGHTS and CDR2 is YDEGEE. CDR3 residues: CASSPRGTGASGANVLTF. Here the CDR3 DNA reads TGTGCCAGCAGCCCGCGCGGGACGGGTGCCTCTGGGGCCAACGTCCTGACTTTC.

This clone appeared once. The rearrangement uses TRBV4-1 and TRBJ2-2; 11 bases are shared with TRBD2. Germline-derived CDR1 and CDR2 are MGHRA and YSYEKL. Trimming cost V 5 bases and J 4 bases; bases outside gene matches: 9. The CDR3 loop spans 17 amino acids. The CDR3 nucleotides are TGCGCCAGCAGCAGCCTGAAGCTAGCGGGGGGCACCGGGGAGCTGTTTTTT. It encodes CASSSLKLAGGTGELFF.

This clone was detected a few times. The chain joins TRBV11-2 to TRBJ1-3, with D possibly being TRBD1 (6 bases). Trimming shortened V by 6 bases and J by 3 bases, and 12 bases separated the two germline ends. The CDR3 covers 14 residues. Germline V lookup: CDR1 SGHAT, CDR2 FQNNGV. The chain's CDR3 is CASRYTGSGNTIYF. DNA of the CDR3: TGTGCCAGCAGGTACACAGGGAGTGGAAACACCATATATTTT.

This chain uses TRBV6-5 with TRBJ2-7; D may be TRBD1 (5 bases). Germline CDR1 and CDR2: MNHEY and SVGAGI. V was shortened by 0 bases and J by 4 bases, with 13 bases between the two germline ends. The CDR3 is 15 amino acids. The CDR3 region is CASSYSTAGPYEQYF. CDR3 sequence (DNA): TGTGCCAGCAGTTACTCGACGGCAGGGCCGTACGAGCAGTACTTC.

The V call is TRBV9, the J call TRBJ2-7; D might be TRBD1 (5 bases). In germline, CDR1 is SGDLS, CDR2 YYNGEE. This CDR3 comprises 13 residues. V dropped 3 bases and J dropped 12 bases, with 19 bases sitting between them. The CDR3 spells CASSASEQAVLYF. CDR3 DNA sequence: TGTGCCAGCAGCGCCTCCGAACAGGCAGTTTTGTACTTC.

V and J are TRBV29-1 and TRBJ2-3; TRBD2 matches at 8 bases. Germline CDR1 and CDR2: SQVTM and ANQGSEA. The trim removed 5 bases at V and 3 bases at J, leaving 4 bases unmatched. CDR3 size: 13 residues. In nucleotides, the CDR3 is TGCAGCGTTCATCGGGAGGGAACAGATACGCAGTATTTT. It is translated as CSVHREGTDTQYF.

The chain employs TRBV7-6 and TRBJ1-1; a weak D match, TRBD1 (6 bases). Germline V CDR1 and CDR2: SGHVS, FNYEAQ. This CDR3 region has 15 residues. Trimming removed 0 bases at V and 1 base at J, with 9 bases between. Written as DNA, the CDR3 is TGTGCCAGCAGCTTAGCGGGGACACCGAACACTGAAGCTTTCTTT. This sequence encodes CASSLAGTPNTEAFF.

The V call is TRBV4-2, the J call TRBJ1-1, with TRBD1 matching over 8 bases. The CDR3 has 18 amino acids. CDR1 LGHNA and CDR2 YNFKEQ come from the germline V gene. J gave up 4 bases and V 1 base, and 14 bases lay outside the gene matches. The DNA for the CDR3 is TGTGCCAGCAGCCAAGCCGGGACAGGCTCCGTGGGTGCCACTGAAGCTTTCTTT. Protein: CASSQAGTGSVGATEAFF.

The gene calls are TRBV10-3 and TRBJ1-1; D remains ambiguous. V was cut by 10 bases and J by 3 bases, with 15 bases left in between. CDR1 and CDR2 (germline): ENHRY, SYGVKD. This CDR3 has 13 residues. CDR3 DNA: TGTGCCACGCGATCGTCTGACTACACTGAAGCTTTCTTT. Translated: CATRSSDYTEAFF.

The rearrangement joins TRBV6-5 to TRBJ1-1; tentatively, D is TRBD1 (5 bases). The CDR3 extends over 13 amino acids. Trimming stripped 3 bases from V and 5 bases from J, with 10 bases between. Per the germline V gene, CDR1 is MNHEY and CDR2 is SVGAGI. The chain's CDR3 is CASSYPGRTEAFF. CDR3 nucleotide sequence: TGTGCCAGCAGTTATCCAGGGCGGACTGAAGCTTTCTTT.

This clone has a single count. V gene TRBV7-2 combines with J gene TRBJ2-2, with no clear D. This CDR3 has 13 amino acids. Trimming removed 7 bases at V and 8 bases at J, with 14 bases between. The germline gives CDR1 SGHTA, CDR2 FQGNSA. CDR3: CASKNQNEGELFF. The CDR3 DNA follows: TGTGCCAGCAAGAACCAGAACGAAGGGGAGCTGTTTTTT.

This chain joins TRBV9 and TRBJ1-1, with 9 nucleotides matching TRBD1. This CDR3 is 17 amino acids long. V gave up 0 bases and J gave up 3 bases; unmatched junction bases: 9. CDR1 is SGDLS and CDR2 is YYNGEE in the germline V gene. Here the CDR3 reads CASSVEPGQGFDTEAFF. The CDR3 nucleotides read TGTGCCAGCAGCGTAGAGCCGGGACAGGGTTTTGACACTGAAGCTTTCTTT.

The V call is TRBV5-4, the J call TRBJ1-2; D uncertain. This CDR3 contains 13 residues. Germline CDR1 is SGHNT and CDR2 is YYREEE (reference sequence). Trimming removed 4 bases at V and 4 bases at J, with 11 bases between. CDR3 sequence reads: CASSTPPPYGYTF. The CDR3 DNA follows: TGTGCCAGCAGCACTCCCCCTCCCTATGGCTACACCTTC.